The clone carrying this T cell receptor (beta chain) turned up a few times. V lost 4 bases to trimming and J lost 1 base; unmatched junction nucleotides: 1. The CDR3 runs 13 residues. Germline V lookup: CDR1 LNHDA, CDR2 SQIVND (reference sequence). The data belong to a study of OX40 agonist ivuxolimab in advanced cancers. Here immunoSEQ multiplex PCR was the method, and the copy in TCRdb shows in-frame clones only, minus some. Of approximately 120,000 clones detected, around 92% appear once; the ten largest clones hold under 0.85%. The sample in question was CD4+ or CD8+ T cells sorted from blood, obtained in a trial of the OX40 agonist ivuxolimab. This receptor was obtained from an adult with an advanced solid tumor such as melanoma, head and neck, liver or kidney cancer. This rearrangement joins TRBV19 to TRBJ2-7, with 7 bases aligning to TRBD1. CDR3 sequence: CASSKTGSYEQYF. In DNA form, the CDR3 reads TGTGCCAGTAGTAAGACAGGGTCCTACGAGCAGTACTTC.